These 10 T cell receptor beta chains were all obtained from the same sample, sequenced in a study of cytomegalovirus exposure and HLA in healthy donors. Amplification used 60 Vbeta primers and 13 Jbeta primers. The repertoire was sequenced with immunoSEQ multiplex PCR; TCRdb's copy has only in-frame clones and lacks some. The sample has some 130,000 clones, 81% seen once. The material sequenced was PBMCs. The receptors were gathered from a woman aged 40 to 50 in good health and CMV-seropositive.

The chain joins TRBV4-2 to TRBJ2-7; TRBD2 matches at 8 bases. Germline lookup yields CDR1 LGHNA and CDR2 YNFKEQ. The V gene end was trimmed by 0 bases and the J gene end by 3 bases; junction bases not matched to a gene: 7. This CDR3 is built from 16 residues. Here the CDR3 DNA reads TGTGCCAGCAGCCAAGATCTAGCGGGCGGGGACTACGAGCAGTACTTC. Its protein is CASSQDLAGGDYEQYF.

This chain's CDR3 is CATQQVANEQYF. The CDR3 nucleotides read TGTGCCACCCAGCAGGTCGCGAACGAGCAGTACTTC. The rearrangement uses TRBV2 and TRBJ2-7; D is uncertain. This CDR3 is built from 12 residues. V lost 10 bases to trimming and J lost 5 bases, with 15 bases between them. Germline CDR1 is SNHLY and CDR2 is FYNNEI.

This sequence joins TRBV5-1 and TRBJ2-1, with a possible D match to TRBD1 (5 bases). Germline V gene lookup returns CDR1 SGHRS and CDR2 YFSETQ. V was trimmed by 0 bases and J by 9 bases, leaving 16 bases between them. This CDR3 comprises 15 residues. CDR3 sequence (DNA): TGCGCCAGCAGCTTGGGGGGCAGGGATGTGGGTGAGCAGTTCTTC. Its translation is CASSLGGRDVGEQFF.

Comment on this clone: One end of the junction fails to match germline, which may point to a read error. The chain joins TRBV7-7 to TRBJ2-2; D is perhaps TRBD2 (5 bases). The CDR3 is 14 amino acids. CDR1 is SSHAT and CDR2 is FNYEAQ in the germline V gene (reference sequence). CDR3 loop: CASSKTSGTGELFF. DNA for the CDR3: TGTGCTAGCAGCAAGACATCGGGGACCGGGGAGCTGTTTTTT.

This clone has just one count. The V gene is TRBV5-6, the J gene TRBJ1-4, with a possible D match to TRBD1 (6 bases). The CDR3 runs to 14 residues. V was clipped by 1 base and J by 5 bases, with 9 bases between them. Germline V gives CDR1 SGHDT, CDR2 YYEEEE. In DNA, the CDR3 is TGTGCCAGCAGCTTGCCAACAGGGAATGAAAAACTGTTTTTT. Protein sequence: CASSLPTGNEKLFF.

This chain joins TRBV5-6 and TRBJ2-1; a possible D gene is TRBD1 (5 bases). Germline assignment: CDR1 SGHDT and CDR2 YYEEEE. The V end lost 2 bases, the J end lost 3 bases, and 9 bases lay between the germline ends. This CDR3 is built from 14 residues. CDR3 bases: TGTGCCAGCAGCTTTAGACAGCTCTACAATGAGCAGTTCTTC. Its protein product is CASSFRQLYNEQFF.

In this sample, this clone turned up once. The genes are TRBV2 and TRBJ2-7; D unresolved. The CDR3 loop spans 13 amino acids. CDR1 and CDR2 (germline): SNHLY, FYNNEI. The V end was cut by 0 bases, the J end by 5 bases, with 8 bases between. In nucleotides, the CDR3 is TGTGCCAGCAGTGAAGCCCGCCGGGACGAGCAGTACTTC. Amino acids: CASSEARRDEQYF.

This clone occurred a few times. This chain joins TRBV6-6 and TRBJ1-2, with 10 positions matching TRBD1. This CDR3 contains 13 residues. With 2 bases clipped from V and 13 bases from J, the junction kept 7 bases outside the gene matches. CDR1 and CDR2 from the germline V gene are MNHNY and SVGAGI (reference sequence). This CDR3 reads CASSYGGTGVSTF. CDR3 coding DNA: TGTGCCAGCAGTTACGGAGGGACAGGGGTCAGCACCTTC.

The J gene is TRBJ1-2, the V gene TRBV6-6; D ambiguous. The length of the CDR3 is 13 residues. V was trimmed by 4 bases and J by 2 bases, leaving 8 bases between them. Germline V gene data show CDR1 as MNHNY and CDR2 as SVGAGI (reference sequence). The chain's CDR3 is CASSFDKNYGYTF. CDR3 bases: TGTGCCAGCAGTTTCGACAAGAACTATGGCTACACCTTC.

The chain uses TRBV10-3 and TRBJ2-1; tentative D call: TRBD2 (5 bases). The CDR3 loop spans 13 amino acids. V was clipped by 4 bases and J by 9 bases, with 13 bases between them. In germline, CDR1 is ENHRY, CDR2 SYGVKD. CDR3 amino acids: CAISAGGGTEQFF. Here the CDR3 DNA reads TGTGCCATCAGTGCTGGCGGAGGCACTGAGCAGTTCTTC.